This T cell receptor beta chain was identified during a study of blood T cell repertoires in COVID-19. At the level of the study: Both acute and convalescent COVID-19 samples were obtained from the United States, Italy and Spain.

Original analysis: Using reference gene primer amplification, nucleated cell counts were estimated. Sequenced by immunoSEQ multiplex PCR; TCRdb stores in-frame clones only, minus some. That table is the source of V, J and clone size, and D and trimming were worked out from the DNA. Found here are around 67,000 clones, around 87% of them singletons; the top ten hold roughly 5.2%. After removal of 6 bases from V and 4 bases from J, the junction contained 5 bases not matched to a gene. CDR1 is MNHEY, CDR2 SMNVEV, per germline (reference sequence). This CDR3 is 14 amino acids long. Material: peripheral blood. The origin of this receptor is a man aged 50 to 60 with active COVID-19. The rearrangement joins TRBV27 to TRBJ2-7; 11 positions agree with TRBD2. CDR3 nucleotide sequence: TGTGCCAGCAGCGCCGGGACTAGCGGTTACGAGCAGTACTTC. Its protein product is CASSAGTSGYEQYF.